This T cell receptor beta chain was identified during a study of CD8+CD57+ T cells in acquired aplastic anemia. Genomic DNA acted as the template from which TCR beta VDJ combination and CDR3 sequence profiling were carried out. TCRdb passed the reads through MiXCR, listing each CDR3 protein once. The table lists 150,000 to 200,000 distinct CDR3 sequences, 50% to 65% of them singletons. The V and J ends lost 7 bases and 3 bases, in that order; junction bases with no gene match: 4. The germline gives CDR1 SGDLS, CDR2 YYNGEE. The CDR3 sequence is 13 residues long. Sequenced patients had shown CD8+CD57+ cell expansion by flow cytometry. The cohort consisted entirely of patients having severe acquired aplastic anemia.

The sequence was collected from a human donor with aplastic anemia. Specimen: sorted CD4+, CD8+, or CD8+CD57+ T cells (not recorded which) from PBMCs. V gene TRBV9 combines with J gene TRBJ2-3, with 8 bases identical to TRBD2. The CDR3 loop reads CASDGGATDTQYF. The CDR3 DNA reads as TGTGCCAGCGACGGGGGGGCAACAGATACGCAGTATTTT. The complete variable domain, with remaining parts taken from reference TRBV9 and TRBJ2-3, reads DSGVTQTPKHLITATGQRVTLRCSPRSGDLSVYWYQQSLDQGLQFLIQYYNGEERAKGNILERFSAQQFPDLHSELNLSSLELGDSALYFCASDGGATDTQYFGPGTRLTVL.